These T cell receptor beta chains were read from a single sample in a study of control samples from healthy donors and cancer patients. The method was immunoSEQ multiplex PCR; TCRdb's version includes in-frame clones alone and lacks a portion of them. The table lists 90,000 to 110,000 clones, 90% of them singletons. The sample taken for sequencing was blood. These TCRs come from a human donor in good health. The donor label of this sample is uncertain. The CDR3 runs from the conserved cysteine through the conserved F or W. Each record gives: D gene, V gene, clone size, J gene, CDR3 DNA, CDR3 protein. The D gene is left open where the match is weak. Size is omitted from some rows. Given values are once, few, many or a class for expanded clones.

>.|TRBV19|.|TRBJ1-1
TGTGCCAGTACCCTCAGGGGGAACACTGAAGCTTTCTTT
CASTLRGNTEAFF
>TRBD1|TRBV14|.|TRBJ1-2
TGTGCCAGCAGCCCAAAGACAGGGGTAGGCTACACCTTC
CASSPKTGVGYTF
>.|TRBV9|.|TRBJ2-2
TGTGCCAGCAGCGACTCGGCGCGGGACACCGGGGAGCTGTTTTTT
CASSDSARDTGELFF
>.|TRBV6-5|few|TRBJ1-6
TGTGCCAGCAGTTACTCGGGGGGGAAGGCTAATTCACCCCTCCACTTT
CASSYSGGKANSPLHF
>.|TRBV7-2|few|TRBJ2-3
TGTGCCAGCAGCTTACTTACCTCCACAGATACGCAGTATTTT
CASSLLTSTDTQYF
>.|TRBV9|.|TRBJ2-2
TGTGCCAGCAGTACAACCGGGGAGCTGTTTTTT
CASSTTGELFF
>TRBD1|TRBV10-3|once|TRBJ1-5
TGTGCCATCAGTAAACAGGGGAGCAATCAGCCCCAGCATTTT
CAISKQGSNQPQHF
>TRBD1|TRBV19|.|TRBJ1-1
TGTGCCAGTAGTAGCCGGACAGGGGGGATTGAAGCTTTCTTT
CASSSRTGGIEAFF
>.|TRBV12-5|.|TRBJ2-3
TGTGCTAGTGGTTTGGATCAATCCACAGATACGCAGTATTTT
CASGLDQSTDTQYF
>.|TRBV6-1|.|TRBJ1-1
TGTGCCAGCAGTGAAAATTTTGGCCGCACTGAAGCTTTCTTT
CASSENFGRTEAFF
>.|TRBV6-5|.|TRBJ2-3
TGTGCCAGCAGTTACTCGTCCGCGGACCACACAGATACGCAGTATTTT
CASSYSSADHTDTQYF
>.|TRBV24-1|.|TRBJ2-1
TGTGCCACCAGTGATAGCGACAGGTTGTACAATGAGCAGTTCTTC
CATSDSDRLYNEQFF
>.|TRBV5-5|.|TRBJ2-4
TGTGCCAGCAGCTTGGACGGGGTCGGGAACATTCAGTACTTC
CASSLDGVGNIQYF